This paragraph covers one TCR beta chain sequence. Its target is unknown. The data stem from a study of blood T cells in healthy people across ages. Regarding the study as a whole: Age advanced and TCR beta diversity per million T cells fell, roughly linearly.

The CDR3 totals 14 residues. CDR1 is SGHVS and CDR2 is FQNEAQ in the germline V gene. The ends lost 5 bases at V and 9 bases at J; junction bases unmatched: 12. Next came a second PCR, run for about 6 to 12 cycles, which used a sample-barcoded 5' primer along with a J-beta primer mix. TCRdb processed the 5' RACE reads anew with MiXCR; each CDR3 protein has one entry. Among about 1.5 million distinct CDR3 sequences listed, 35% to 45% were seen once. Russia was home to the donors, healthy Caucasian individuals aged about 6 to 90. This sequence was found in a woman under 30 in good health. Sequencing was performed on blood. J is TRBJ2-7 and V is TRBV7-8, with 8 positions matching TRBD1. CDR3 loop: CASSPRDRPFVQYF. CDR3 in DNA: TGTGCCAGCAGCCCCCGGGACAGGCCCTTTGTGCAGTACTTC.